The 11 T cell receptor beta chains in this list originate from one sample, sequenced in a study of blood T cell repertoires in COVID-19. The method was immunoSEQ multiplex PCR; TCRdb's version includes in-frame clones alone and lacks a portion of them. Here the sample spans roughly 320,000 clones, more than 85% being singletons. Sequencing was carried out using PBMCs or T cells enriched from blood (not recorded which). The receptors come from a woman aged 25 to 45 who had been exposed to COVID-19.

The CDR3 DNA reads TGTGCCAGCAGTTACCTCGGACAGGGAACCTATGGCTACACCTTC. Encoded protein: CASSYLGQGTYGYTF. The rearrangement uses TRBV6-5 and TRBJ1-2, with 8 nucleotides matching TRBD1. Germline CDR1 is MNHEY and CDR2 is SVGAGI. CDR3 length equals 15 residues. V dropped 2 bases and J dropped 4; count of bases not matched to a gene: 6.

The chain combines TRBV6-1 with TRBJ1-2, with D possibly TRBD1 on 6 matching bases. Between the trimmed V and J ends, which lost 1 base and 6 bases, there was a span of 9 bases. CDR3 length: 13 amino acids. Germline CDR1 is MNHNS and CDR2 is SASEGT. The CDR3 nucleotides read TGTGCCAGCAGTGAAGGGCCAGGGGATGGCTACACCTTC. It yields the protein CASSEGPGDGYTF.

The chain couples TRBV7-8 to TRBJ1-6; D ambiguous. Germline CDR1 and CDR2: SGHVS and FQNEAQ. CDR3 length: 15 amino acids. Trimming shortened V by 1 base and J by 4 bases, and 8 bases separated the two germline ends. CDR3 bases: TGTGCCAGCAGCTTAGGGACTATTTATAATTCACCCCTCCACTTT. This sequence encodes CASSLGTIYNSPLHF.

This clone is a singleton in its sample. This sequence joins TRBV28 and TRBJ1-2, with TRBD1 matching over 7 bases. This CDR3 has 13 residues. Germline V gene lookup returns CDR1 MDHEN and CDR2 SYDVKM. V was clipped by 2 bases and J by 7 bases; unmatched bases: 4. The CDR3 region has the DNA TGTGCCAGCAGTTTAAGACAGGGAAGTGGCTACACCTTC. It encodes CASSLRQGSGYTF.

CDR3 sequence: CASSQLSGGSDEQYF. The CDR3 DNA sequence: TGTGCCAGCAGCCAGCTTAGCGGGGGGTCTGACGAGCAGTACTTC. The J gene is TRBJ2-7, the V gene TRBV4-2, with 10 bases aligning to TRBD2. CDR1 LGHNA and CDR2 YNFKEQ come from the germline V gene. This CDR3 spans 15 amino acids. Trimming cost V 3 bases and J 5 bases; bases outside gene matches: 7.

The chain links TRBV7-9 to TRBJ1-2; no definite D call. In germline, CDR1 is SEHNR, CDR2 FQNEAQ (reference sequence). CDR3 length: 12 amino acids. Trimming took off 5 bases at V and 5 bases at J, with 9 bases between the two ends. This CDR3 reads CASSPGRYGYTF. CDR3 sequence (DNA): TGTGCCAGCAGCCCCGGTAGATATGGCTACACCTTC.

V usage is TRBV7-7 and J usage is TRBJ1-3; 7 positions match TRBD1. Germline trimming cut 3 bases from V and 3 bases from J; bases unmatched to any gene: 14. The CDR3 loop spans 18 amino acids. Germline lookup yields CDR1 SSHAT and CDR2 FNYEAQ (reference sequence). In DNA, the CDR3 is TGTGCCAGCAGCTTGGAGAGAAAGGACAGGCAGGATGGAAACACCATATATTTT. Amino acid sequence: CASSLERKDRQDGNTIYF.

The V call is TRBV11-2, the J call TRBJ1-6; 11 bases line up with TRBD1. The germline V gene encodes CDR1 SGHAT and CDR2 FQNNGV. The CDR3 spans 16 residues. V was clipped by 5 bases and J by 9 bases; unmatched bases: 9. The CDR3 sequence: CASSRRTGGNSSPLHF. In nucleotides, the CDR3 is TGTGCCAGCAGCCGACGGACAGGGGGCAACAGTTCACCCCTCCACTTT.

The rearrangement uses TRBV27 and TRBJ2-1; TRBD1 is a possible D gene (6 bases). Germline V CDR1 and CDR2: MNHEY, SMNVEV (reference sequence). Trimming took off 7 bases at V and 7 bases at J, with 17 bases between the two ends. The CDR3 loop spans 14 amino acids. The CDR3 protein is CASIRRQGWNEQFF. The CDR3 nucleotides are TGTGCCAGCATTCGTCGGCAGGGGTGGAATGAGCAGTTCTTC.

The chain couples TRBV9 to TRBJ2-5, with D possibly TRBD2 on 7 matching bases. The CDR3 is 16 amino acids. Germline loops: CDR1 SGDLS, CDR2 YYNGEE. The V and J ends lost 0 bases and 1 base respectively, with 13 bases between them. The chain's CDR3 is CASSVVGGGLQETQYF. The CDR3 region has the DNA TGTGCCAGCAGCGTAGTGGGCGGGGGCCTCCAAGAGACCCAGTACTTC.

The chain joins TRBV4-3 to TRBJ2-7; D may be TRBD1 (6 bases). V was cut by 7 bases and J by 1 base, with 20 bases left in between. The CDR3 length is 16 residues. CDR1 LGHNA and CDR2 YSLEER come from the germline V gene. CDR3 bases: TGCGCCAGCACCTCAATCCCGGGACATATATCCTACGAGCAGTACTTC. As protein: CASTSIPGHISYEQYF.